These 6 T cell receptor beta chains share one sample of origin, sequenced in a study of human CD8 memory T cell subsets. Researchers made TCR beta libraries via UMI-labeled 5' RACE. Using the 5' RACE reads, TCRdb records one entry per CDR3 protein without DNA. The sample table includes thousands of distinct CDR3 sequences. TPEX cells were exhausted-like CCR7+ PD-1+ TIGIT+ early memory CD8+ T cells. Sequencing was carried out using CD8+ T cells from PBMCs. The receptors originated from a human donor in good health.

CDR3: CASSPPLAGGYNEQFF. This chain joins TRBV12-3 or TRBV12-4 and TRBJ2-1; the TCRdb D gene call, TRBD2, has no DNA to confirm it. This CDR3 spans 16 amino acids.

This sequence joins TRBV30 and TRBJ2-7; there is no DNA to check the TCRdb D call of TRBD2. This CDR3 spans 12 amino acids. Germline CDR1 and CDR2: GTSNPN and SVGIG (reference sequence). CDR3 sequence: CAWAVDAGEQYF.

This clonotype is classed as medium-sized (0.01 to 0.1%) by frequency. The CDR3 reads CAISEPVAGVREASTDTQYF. The rearrangement links TRBV10-3 to TRBJ2-3; the D call from TCRdb, TRBD2, cannot be confirmed without DNA. The CDR3 spans 20 residues. Germline-derived CDR1 and CDR2 are ENHRY and SYGVKD.

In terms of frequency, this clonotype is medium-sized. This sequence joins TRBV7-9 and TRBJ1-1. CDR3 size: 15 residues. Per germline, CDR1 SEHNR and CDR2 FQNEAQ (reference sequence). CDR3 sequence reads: CATTITGYSNTEAFF.

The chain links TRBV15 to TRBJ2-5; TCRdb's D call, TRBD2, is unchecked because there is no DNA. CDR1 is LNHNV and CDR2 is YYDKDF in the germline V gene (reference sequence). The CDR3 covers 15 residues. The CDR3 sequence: CATSRESVGRETQYF.

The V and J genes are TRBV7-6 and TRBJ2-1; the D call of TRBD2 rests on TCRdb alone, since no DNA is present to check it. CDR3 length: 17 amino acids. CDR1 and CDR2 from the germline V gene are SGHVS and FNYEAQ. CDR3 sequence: CASSLYAGSLQSGEQFF.